This is a list of T cell receptor beta chains from one sample in a study of cytomegalovirus exposure and HLA in healthy donors. Sequencing was performed with immunoSEQ multiplex PCR; in TCRdb, only in-frame clones are kept and a portion is missing. The sample contains more than 75,000 clones, 70% to 80% of which appear only once. Source material: PBMCs. All receptors come from a man aged 25 to 40 in good health and CMV-seronegative. Each CDR3 is given with its conserved first and last residue. D genes are given only for firm matches. Size is stated for part of the rows, as once, few or many counts, or as a class when the clone is expanded.

>TRBJ2-6|.|TRBV4-1|.
TGCGCCAGCAGCCAAGATAGAAGCTCTGGGGCCAACGTCCTGACTTTC
CASSQDRSSGANVLTF
>TRBJ1-1|.|TRBV5-1|.
TGCGCCAGCAGCTTTTGGCCTCGTGAAGCTTTCTTT
CASSFWPREAFF
>TRBJ2-4|.|TRBV2|TRBD2
TGTGCCAGCATCCGGACTAGGGAGGGAAACATTCAGTACTTC
CASIRTREGNIQYF
>TRBJ2-3|.|TRBV10-3|.
TGTGCCATCACCGCCGGGACTTCCCCGGCAGATACGCAGTATTTT
CAITAGTSPADTQYF
>TRBJ2-3|.|TRBV7-9|TRBD2
TGTGCCAGCAGCTTACCTGAGGGACTAGCGAGCACAGATACGCAGTATTTT
CASSLPEGLASTDTQYF
>TRBJ1-2|once|TRBV6-5|.
TGTGCCAGCAGGCGTCGACAGGTTGGGCGGGATGGCTACACCTTC
CASRRRQVGRDGYTF
>TRBJ2-7|once|TRBV18|.
TGTGCCAGCTCAACACCGCCGGTCAGGGACGAGCAGTACTTC
CASSTPPVRDEQYF
>TRBJ1-1|few|TRBV4-3|.
TGCGCCAGCAGCCAAGAGCTCCAGGTAAATACTGAAGCTTTCTTT
CASSQELQVNTEAFF
>TRBJ2-6|.|TRBV19|TRBD1
TGTGCCTCTAAACCAGACAGGGCTGGGGCCAACGTCCTGACTTTC
CASKPDRAGANVLTF
>TRBJ1-6|once|TRBV6-5|.
TGTGCCAGCAGTTACGGGAAGACAGTGCATCACCTCCACTTT
CASSYGKTVHHLHF
>TRBJ2-5|.|TRBV7-9|.
TGTGCCAGCAGCCCAATGGAGGACCAAGAGACCCAGTACTTC
CASSPMEDQETQYF
>TRBJ2-7|.|TRBV10-3|.
TGTGCCATCAGTCCTAGCGCGTACGAGCAGTACTTC
CAISPSAYEQYF
>TRBJ2-7|.|TRBV7-9|.
TGTTCCAGCAGCTTAGCCTCCGGGACGGACAGTTACGAGCAGTACTTC
CSSSLASGTDSYEQYF
>TRBJ2-7|once|TRBV6-6|TRBD1
TGTGCCAGCACCCTGACAGGGGGCTCCTACGAGCAGTACTTC
CASTLTGGSYEQYF
>TRBJ1-1|.|TRBV19|.
TGTGCCAGTAGTATGCGGTTGACTGAAGCTTTCTTT
CASSMRLTEAFF
>TRBJ1-4|.|TRBV19|.
TGTGCCAGTAGTCCTGACGGCCGGGGGGTTGAAAAACTGTTTTTT
CASSPDGRGVEKLFF